This TCR beta chain came from a study of response to subunit inactivated influenza vaccine. Whole-study results and caveats: Seasonal influenza vaccination, on each occasion, was suggested by the authors to recruit few new T cells.

Each CDR3 protein gets one entry after TCRdb re-called the RT-PCR reads with MiXCR. The sample holds more than 700,000 distinct CDR3 sequences, 21% seen once. The V and J ends lost 8 bases and 0 bases, in that order; junction bases with no gene match: 8. The CDR3 is made up of 16 amino acids. Concerning this clonotype: Antigen: not known.

Sequences were derived from PBMCs from blood, sampled roughly 5 days after vaccination. V gene TRBV12-3 or TRBV12-4 combines with J gene TRBJ2-3, with 10 nucleotides matching TRBD2. The TCR comes from a man aged 50 to 59 who received an inactivated influenza vaccine. The CDR3 DNA reads TGTGCCAGCGCTAGCGGGGGTTCCCCTAGCACAGATACGCAGTATTTT. Amino acid sequence: CASASGGSPSTDTQYF.